What follows describes a single T cell receptor (beta chain). This CDR3 is 16 amino acids long. Germline V CDR1 and CDR2: LGHDT, YNNKEL (reference sequence). Trimming cost V 2 bases and J 4 bases; bases outside gene matches: 7. Original analysis: From reference gene primer amplification, estimates of nucleated cell counts were derived. Libraries were prepared by immunoSEQ multiplex PCR; TCRdb keeps only in-frame clonotypes and omits some of them. V, J and clone size are taken as reported in that table, and D and trimming were inferred from the DNA itself. This table has over 250,000 clones, 85% to 90% appearing once. The sample is drawn from a study of blood T cell repertoires in COVID-19. The overall study: Collection of acute and convalescent COVID-19 samples took place in the United States, Italy and Spain. Sources were T cells, B-cell-depleted T cells, or PBMCs; the material itself was cDNA or gDNA.

The gene calls are TRBV3-1 (or the pseudogene TRBV3-2) and TRBJ2-1, with 8 bases that match TRBD2. This receptor was obtained from a human donor in a cohort sampled during active COVID-19. The sample taken for sequencing was peripheral blood. CDR3 region: CASSQSGLALYNEQFF. CDR3 sequence (DNA): TGTGCCAGCAGCCAAAGTGGACTAGCTCTATACAATGAGCAGTTCTTC.